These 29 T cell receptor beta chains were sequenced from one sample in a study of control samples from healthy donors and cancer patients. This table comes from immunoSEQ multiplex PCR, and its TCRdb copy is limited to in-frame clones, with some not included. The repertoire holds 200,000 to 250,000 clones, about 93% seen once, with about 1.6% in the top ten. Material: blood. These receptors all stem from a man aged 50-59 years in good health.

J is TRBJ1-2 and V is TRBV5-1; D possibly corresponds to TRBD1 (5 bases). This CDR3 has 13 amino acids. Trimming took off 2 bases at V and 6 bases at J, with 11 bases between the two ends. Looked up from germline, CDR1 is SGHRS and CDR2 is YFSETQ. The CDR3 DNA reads TGCGCCAGCAGCTTAGCAGGGACCGATGGCTACACCTTC. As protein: CASSLAGTDGYTF.

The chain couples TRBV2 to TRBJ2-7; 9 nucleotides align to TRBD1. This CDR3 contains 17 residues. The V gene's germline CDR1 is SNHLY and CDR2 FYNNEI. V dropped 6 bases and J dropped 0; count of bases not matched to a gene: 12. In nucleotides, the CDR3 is TGTGCCAGCAGCCGGGACAGGGTTGGAGTGAGCTCCTACGAGCAGTACGTC. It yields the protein CASSRDRVGVSSYEQYV.

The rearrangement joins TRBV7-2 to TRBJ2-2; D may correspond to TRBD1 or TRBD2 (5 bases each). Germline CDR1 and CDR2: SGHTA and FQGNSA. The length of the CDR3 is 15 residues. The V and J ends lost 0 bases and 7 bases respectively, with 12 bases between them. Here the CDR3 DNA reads TGTGCCAGCAGCTTAGCCGGGGCCGGGGTCGGGGAGCTGTTTTTT. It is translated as CASSLAGAGVGELFF.

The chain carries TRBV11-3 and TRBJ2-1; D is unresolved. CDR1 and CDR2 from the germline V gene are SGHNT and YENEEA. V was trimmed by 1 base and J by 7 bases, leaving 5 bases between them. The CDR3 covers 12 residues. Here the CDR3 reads CASSLGRNEQFF. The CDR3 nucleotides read TGTGCCAGCAGCTTAGGTAGAAATGAGCAGTTCTTC.

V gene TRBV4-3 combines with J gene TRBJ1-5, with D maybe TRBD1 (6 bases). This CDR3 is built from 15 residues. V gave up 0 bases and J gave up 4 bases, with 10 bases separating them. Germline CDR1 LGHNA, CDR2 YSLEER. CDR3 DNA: TGCGCCAGCAGCCAAGATGCAAGGGGGAATCAGCCCCAGCATTTT. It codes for CASSQDARGNQPQHF.

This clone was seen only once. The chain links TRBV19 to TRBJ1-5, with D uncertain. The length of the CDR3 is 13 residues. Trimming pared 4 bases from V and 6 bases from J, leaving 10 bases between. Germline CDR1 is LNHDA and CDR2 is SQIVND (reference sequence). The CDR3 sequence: CASSTGMGQPQHF. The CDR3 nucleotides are TGTGCCAGTAGTACAGGAATGGGTCAGCCCCAGCATTTT. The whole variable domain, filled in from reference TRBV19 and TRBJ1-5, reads DGGITQSPKYLFRKEGQNVTLSCEQNLNHDAMYWYRQDPGQGLRLIYYSQIVNDFQKGDIAEGYSVSREKKESFPLTVTSAQKNPTAFYLCASSTGMGQPQHFGDGTRLSIL.

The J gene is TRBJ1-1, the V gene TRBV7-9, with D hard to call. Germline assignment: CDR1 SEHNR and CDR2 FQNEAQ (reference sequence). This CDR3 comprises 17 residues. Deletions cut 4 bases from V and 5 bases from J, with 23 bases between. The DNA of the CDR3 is TGTGCCAGCAGCTCTCCTATACAAAATACAGCGAAGACTGAAGCTTTCTTT. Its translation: CASSSPIQNTAKTEAFF.

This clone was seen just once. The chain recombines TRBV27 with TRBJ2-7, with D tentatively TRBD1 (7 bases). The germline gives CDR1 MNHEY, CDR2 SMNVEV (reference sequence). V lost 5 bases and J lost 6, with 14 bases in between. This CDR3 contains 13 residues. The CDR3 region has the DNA TGTGCCAGCAGTAGGGCAGGGGGGATCGAGCAGTACGTC. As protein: CASSRAGGIEQYV.

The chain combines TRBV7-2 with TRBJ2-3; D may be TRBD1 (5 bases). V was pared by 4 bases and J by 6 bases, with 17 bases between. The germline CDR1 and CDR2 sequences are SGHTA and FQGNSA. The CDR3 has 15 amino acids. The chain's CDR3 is CASSSSGHPPDTQYF. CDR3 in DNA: TGTGCCAGCAGCTCCTCAGGGCATCCCCCGGATACGCAGTATTTT. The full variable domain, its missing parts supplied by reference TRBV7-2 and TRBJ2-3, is GAGVSQSPSNKVTEKGKDVELRCDPISGHTALYWYRQSLGQGLEFLIYFQGNSAPDKSGLPSDRFSAERTGGSVSTLTIQRTQQEDSAVYLCASSSSGHPPDTQYFGPGTRLTVL.

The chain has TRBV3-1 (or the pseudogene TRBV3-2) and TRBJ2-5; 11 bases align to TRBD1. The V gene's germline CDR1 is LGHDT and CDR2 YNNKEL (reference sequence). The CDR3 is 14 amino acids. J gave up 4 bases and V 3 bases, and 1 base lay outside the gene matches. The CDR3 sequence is CASSQDRGRETQYF. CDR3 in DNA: TGTGCCAGCAGCCAGGACAGGGGGCGAGAGACCCAGTACTTC.

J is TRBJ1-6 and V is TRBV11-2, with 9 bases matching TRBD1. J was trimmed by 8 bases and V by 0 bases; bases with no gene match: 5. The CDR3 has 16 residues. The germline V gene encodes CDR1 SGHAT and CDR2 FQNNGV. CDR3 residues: CASSLETGGLYSPLHF. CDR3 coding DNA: TGTGCCAGCAGCTTAGAAACAGGGGGCCTTTATTCACCCCTCCACTTT.

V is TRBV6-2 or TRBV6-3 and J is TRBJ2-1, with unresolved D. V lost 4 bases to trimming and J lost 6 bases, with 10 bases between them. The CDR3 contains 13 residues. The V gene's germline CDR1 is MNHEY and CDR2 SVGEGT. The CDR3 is CASSFLGVNEQFF. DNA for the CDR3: TGTGCCAGCAGTTTCCTAGGAGTCAATGAGCAGTTCTTC.

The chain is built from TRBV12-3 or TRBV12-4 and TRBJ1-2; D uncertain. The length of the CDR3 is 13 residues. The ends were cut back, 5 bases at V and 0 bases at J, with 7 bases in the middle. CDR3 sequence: CASSHRANYGYTF. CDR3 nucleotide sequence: TGTGCCAGCAGTCACAGAGCTAACTATGGCTACACCTTC.

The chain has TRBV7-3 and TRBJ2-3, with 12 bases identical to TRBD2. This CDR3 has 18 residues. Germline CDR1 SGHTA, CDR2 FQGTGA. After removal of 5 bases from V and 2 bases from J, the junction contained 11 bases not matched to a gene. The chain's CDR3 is CASSPQLAGGLSTDTQYF. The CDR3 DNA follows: TGTGCCAGCAGCCCCCAACTAGCGGGGGGCCTCTCCACAGATACGCAGTATTTT. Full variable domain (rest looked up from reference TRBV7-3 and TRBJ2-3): GAGVSQTPSNKVTEKGKYVELRCDPISGHTALYWYRQSLGQGPEFLIYFQGTGAADDSGLPNDRFFAVRPEGSVSTLKIQRTERGDSAVYLCASSPQLAGGLSTDTQYFGPGTRLTVL.

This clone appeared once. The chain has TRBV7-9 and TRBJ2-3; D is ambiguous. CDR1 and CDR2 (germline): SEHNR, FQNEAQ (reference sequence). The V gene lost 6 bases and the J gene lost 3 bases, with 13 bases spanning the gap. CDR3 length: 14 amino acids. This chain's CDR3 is CASRTLGPTDTQYF. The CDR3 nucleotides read TGTGCCAGCAGGACCTTGGGTCCAACAGATACGCAGTATTTT.

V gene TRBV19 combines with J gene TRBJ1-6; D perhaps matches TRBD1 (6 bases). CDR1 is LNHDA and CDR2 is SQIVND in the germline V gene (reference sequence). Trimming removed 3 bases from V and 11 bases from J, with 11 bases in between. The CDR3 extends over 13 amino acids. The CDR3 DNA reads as TGTGCCAGTAGTATCCCAGGGGTGGCACCCCTCCACTTT. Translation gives CASSIPGVAPLHF.

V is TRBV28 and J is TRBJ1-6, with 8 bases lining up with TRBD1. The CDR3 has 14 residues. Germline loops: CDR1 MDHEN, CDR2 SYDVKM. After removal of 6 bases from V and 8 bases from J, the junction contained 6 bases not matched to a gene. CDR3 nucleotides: TGTGCCAGCAGCCCAGGGGGCGCGGATTCACCCCTCCACTTT. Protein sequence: CASSPGGADSPLHF.

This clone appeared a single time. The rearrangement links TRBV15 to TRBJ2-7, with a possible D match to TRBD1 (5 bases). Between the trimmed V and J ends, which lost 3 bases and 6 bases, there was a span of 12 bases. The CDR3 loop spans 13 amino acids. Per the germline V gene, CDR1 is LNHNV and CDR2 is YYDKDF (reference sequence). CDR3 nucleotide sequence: TGTGCCACCAGCAGGCTTTCAGGGATCGAGCAGTACTTC. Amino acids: CATSRLSGIEQYF.

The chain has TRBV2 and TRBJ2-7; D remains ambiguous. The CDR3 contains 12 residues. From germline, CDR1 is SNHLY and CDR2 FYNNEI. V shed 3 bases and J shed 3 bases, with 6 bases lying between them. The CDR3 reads CASSDSGYEQYF. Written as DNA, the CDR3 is TGTGCCAGCAGTGATTCGGGCTACGAGCAGTACTTC.

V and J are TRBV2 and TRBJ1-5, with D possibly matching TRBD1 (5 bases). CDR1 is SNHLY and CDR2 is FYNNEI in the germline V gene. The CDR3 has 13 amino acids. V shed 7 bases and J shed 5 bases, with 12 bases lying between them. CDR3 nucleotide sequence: TGTGCCAGCAATGGGGCAGGGTATCAGCCCCAGCATTTT. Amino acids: CASNGAGYQPQHF.

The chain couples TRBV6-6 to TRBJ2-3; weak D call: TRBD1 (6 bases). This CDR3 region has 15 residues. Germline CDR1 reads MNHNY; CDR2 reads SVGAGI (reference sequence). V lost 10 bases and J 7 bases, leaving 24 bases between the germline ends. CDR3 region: CATTPGRGMIYTQYF. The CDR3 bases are TGTGCCACCACCCCAGGCAGGGGAATGATATATACGCAGTATTTT.

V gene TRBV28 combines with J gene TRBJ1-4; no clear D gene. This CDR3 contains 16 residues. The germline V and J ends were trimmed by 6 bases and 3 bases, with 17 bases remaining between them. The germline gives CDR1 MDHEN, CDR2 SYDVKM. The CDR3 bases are TGTGCCAGCAGCCGCGCCCCCAGGAAAGCTAATGAAAAACTGTTTTTT. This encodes CASSRAPRKANEKLFF.

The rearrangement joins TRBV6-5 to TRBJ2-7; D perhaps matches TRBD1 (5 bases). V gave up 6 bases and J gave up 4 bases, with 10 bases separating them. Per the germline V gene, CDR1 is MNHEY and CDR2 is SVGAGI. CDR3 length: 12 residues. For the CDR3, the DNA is TGTGCCAGCAGCCCAAGGGGTTACGAGCAGTACTTC. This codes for CASSPRGYEQYF.

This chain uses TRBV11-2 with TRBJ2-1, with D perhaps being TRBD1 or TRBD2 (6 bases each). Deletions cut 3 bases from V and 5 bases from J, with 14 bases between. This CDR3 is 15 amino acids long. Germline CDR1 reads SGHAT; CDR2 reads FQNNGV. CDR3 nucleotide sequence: TGTGCCAGCAGCTTTACGGGGGCTGGAAACAATGAGCAGTTCTTC. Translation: CASSFTGAGNNEQFF.

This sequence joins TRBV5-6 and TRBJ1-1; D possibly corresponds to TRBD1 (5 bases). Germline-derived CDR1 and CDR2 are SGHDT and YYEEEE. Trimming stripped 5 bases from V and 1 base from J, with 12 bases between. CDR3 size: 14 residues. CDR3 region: CASSGDGGNTEAFF. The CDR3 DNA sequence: TGTGCCAGCAGTGGGGACGGAGGGAACACTGAAGCTTTCTTT. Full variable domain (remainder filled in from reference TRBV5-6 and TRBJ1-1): DAGVTQSPTHLIKTRGQQVTLRCSPKSGHDTVSWYQQALGQGPQFIFQYYEEEERQRGNFPDRFSGHQFPNYSSELNVNALLLGDSALYLCASSGDGGNTEAFFGQGTRLTVV.

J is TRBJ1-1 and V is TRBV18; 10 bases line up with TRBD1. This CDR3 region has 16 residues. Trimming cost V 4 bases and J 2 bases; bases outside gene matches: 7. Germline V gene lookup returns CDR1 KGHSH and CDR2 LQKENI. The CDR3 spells CASSLSGTGVNTEAFF. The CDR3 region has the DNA TGTGCCAGCTCACTTTCCGGGACAGGGGTTAACACTGAAGCTTTCTTT.

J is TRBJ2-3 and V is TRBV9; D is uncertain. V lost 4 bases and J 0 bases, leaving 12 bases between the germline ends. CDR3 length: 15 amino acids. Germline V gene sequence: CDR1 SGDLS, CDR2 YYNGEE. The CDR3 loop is CASSLRPRSTDTQYF. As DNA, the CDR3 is TGTGCCAGCAGCCTCCGACCCAGAAGCACAGATACGCAGTATTTT.

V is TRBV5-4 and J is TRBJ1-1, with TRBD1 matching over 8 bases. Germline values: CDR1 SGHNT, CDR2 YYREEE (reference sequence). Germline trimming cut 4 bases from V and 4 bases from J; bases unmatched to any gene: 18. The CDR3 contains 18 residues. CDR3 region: CASSLDRGGTRAGTEAFF. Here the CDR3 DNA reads TGTGCCAGCAGCCTCGACAGGGGAGGAACGCGCGCGGGCACTGAAGCTTTCTTT.

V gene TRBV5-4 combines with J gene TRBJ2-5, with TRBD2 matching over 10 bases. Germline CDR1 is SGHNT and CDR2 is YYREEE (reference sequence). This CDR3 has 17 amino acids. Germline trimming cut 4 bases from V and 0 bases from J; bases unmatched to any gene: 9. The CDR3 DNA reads TGTGCCAGCAGCCCGGGAGTGAGCGGGGGGGACCAAGAGACCCAGTACTTC. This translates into CASSPGVSGGDQETQYF.